This T cell receptor (beta chain) was found in a study of cytomegalovirus exposure and HLA in healthy donors. The PCR made use of 60 Vbeta and 13 Jbeta primers. Some clones are missing from TCRdb's copy, which holds only in-frame ones; the method was immunoSEQ multiplex PCR. The repertoire holds approximately 210,000 clones, with more than 75% as singletons. The CDR3 sequence is 16 residues long. The germline CDR1 and CDR2 sequences are MGHRA and YSYEKL. V trimming: 3 bases; J trimming: 8 bases; junction bases outside the gene matches: 13. The rearrangement joins TRBV4-1 to TRBJ1-1; TRBD1 aligns across 9 bases. The sequenced material came from PBMCs. The clonotype originates from a man aged 25 to 40 in good health and CMV-seronegative. The DNA for the CDR3 is TGCGCCAGCAGCCACCTTACTCGGGACAGGGAGGCCGAAGCTTTCTTT. Translated, it gives CASSHLTRDREAEAFF.